The T cell receptor (beta chain) under discussion was sequenced for a study of beta chain features in type 1 diabetes. Overall study results and limits: Type 1 diabetes patients showed a moderate but significant shortening of TCRB CDR3s in all four CD4+ subsets.

Since all of the isolated RNA was reverse transcribed, expressed TCRB transcripts were what got sequenced. TCRdb keeps only in-frame clones here, not all; method: immunoSEQ multiplex PCR. The sample shows approximately 600,000 clones, about an eighth of them seen only once. Germline assignment: CDR1 SQVTM and CDR2 ANQGSEA. The CDR3 runs 13 residues. V was clipped by 7 bases and J by 0 bases; unmatched bases: 3. Concerning this clone: Its antigen is not known.

CD45RO/CCR7/CD25/CD127/CD95/CD27 sorting isolated CD4+ naive, central memory, regulatory and stem cell-like memory cells. This TCR came from a man younger than 40 with type 1 diabetes. The V call is TRBV29-1, the J call TRBJ2-7; 10 bases match TRBD1. Sequenced material: naive CD4+ T cells from blood. CDR3 nucleotide sequence: TGCAGCGGGGGGACAGGGGCCTCCTACGAGCAGTACTTC. Encoded protein: CSGGTGASYEQYF.